Presented here are 23 T cell receptor beta chains from one specimen sequenced in a study of blood T cell repertoires in COVID-19. This table comes from immunoSEQ multiplex PCR, and its TCRdb copy is limited to in-frame clones, with some not included. Among 100,000 to 150,000 clones listed, around nine tenths were seen once. The specimen sequenced was peripheral blood. These receptors all stem from a woman in her seventies with COVID-19, enrolled during active disease.

In its sample, this clone was seen a few times. The V and J genes are TRBV27 and TRBJ1-2; D is ambiguous. Trimming left V 0 bases short and J 3 bases short, with 8 bases between. CDR3 length: 14 residues. Looked up from germline, CDR1 is MNHEY and CDR2 is SMNVEV (reference sequence). CDR3 nucleotides: TGTGCCAGCAGTTTATCGGCAGGCGACTATGGCTACACCTTC. Translating gives CASSLSAGDYGYTF.

The chain uses TRBV7-3 and TRBJ2-3; no definite D call. The CDR3 runs to 14 residues. The germline V gene has CDR1 SGHTA and CDR2 FQGTGA. V was trimmed by 4 bases and J by 0 bases, leaving 8 bases between them. The CDR3 protein is CASSSGLSTDTQYF. CDR3 sequence (DNA): TGTGCCAGCAGCTCGGGTCTTAGCACAGATACGCAGTATTTT.

J is TRBJ1-4 and V is TRBV18, with D perhaps TRBD1 (6 bases). This CDR3 comprises 13 residues. Germline CDR1 reads KGHSH; CDR2 reads LQKENI. The V end lost 1 base, the J end lost 8 bases, and 8 bases lay between the germline ends. The CDR3 loop reads CASSPQGDEKLFF. CDR3 DNA sequence: TGTGCCAGCTCACCACAGGGGGACGAAAAACTGTTTTTT. The entire variable domain, with the rest obtained from reference TRBV18 and TRBJ1-4, is as follows: NAGVMQNPRHLVRRRGQEARLRCSPMKGHSHVYWYRQLPEEGLKFMVYLQKENIIDESGMPKERFSAEFPKEGPSILRIQQVVRGDSAAYFCASSPQGDEKLFFGSGTQLSVL.

The chain has TRBV5-1 and TRBJ2-3; no clear D gene. V shed 6 bases and J shed 0 bases, with 14 bases lying between them. CDR1 and CDR2 (germline): SGHRS, YFSETQ. The CDR3 consists of 15 residues. CDR3 nucleotide sequence: TGCGCCAGCAAGGATGGAGCCGTTAGCACAGATACGCAGTATTTT. Translated, it gives CASKDGAVSTDTQYF.

V gene TRBV28 combines with J gene TRBJ1-6; the match to TRBD1 covers 8 bases. This CDR3 has 14 amino acids. The germline V gene encodes CDR1 MDHEN and CDR2 SYDVKM. J gave up 6 bases and V 6 bases, and 4 bases lay outside the gene matches. The CDR3 loop reads CASSKDRGNSPLHF. CDR3 bases: TGTGCCAGCAGCAAAGACAGGGGTAATTCACCCCTCCACTTT.

The V call is TRBV7-9, the J call TRBJ1-1; maybe TRBD1 (6 bases). Trimming cost V 5 bases and J 2 bases, with 15 bases left between them. Germline lookup yields CDR1 SEHNR and CDR2 FQNEAQ (reference sequence). CDR3 length: 15 residues. CDR3 protein: CASSERAGGNTEAFF. Written as DNA, the CDR3 is TGTGCCAGCAGCGAACGCGCGGGGGGCAACACTGAAGCTTTCTTT.

This chain joins TRBV7-9 and TRBJ1-1; D ambiguous. CDR1 is SEHNR and CDR2 is FQNEAQ in the germline V gene (reference sequence). The CDR3 contains 16 residues. V was clipped by 5 bases and J by 0 bases, with 16 bases between them. CDR3 nucleotides: TGTGCCAGCAGCCCCGCCGGAACGGGGATGAACACTGAAGCTTTCTTT. It is translated as CASSPAGTGMNTEAFF.

This chain links TRBV5-6 with TRBJ1-5; D perhaps matches TRBD1 (6 bases). In germline, CDR1 is SGHDT, CDR2 YYEEEE. V was pared by 5 bases and J by 7 bases, with 19 bases between. The CDR3 totals 15 residues. The chain's CDR3 is CASSGGAAPNQPQHF. Written as DNA, the CDR3 is TGTGCCAGCAGTGGGGGGGCAGCCCCAAACCAGCCCCAGCATTTT.

This clone was detected once. V and J are TRBV11-2 and TRBJ2-5; TRBD1 agrees at 7 bases. Germline V gene data show CDR1 as SGHAT and CDR2 as FQNNGV. CDR3 length: 17 residues. Germline trimming cut 4 bases from V and 2 bases from J; bases unmatched to any gene: 13. The CDR3 loop reads CASSSQAVQGFQETQYF. CDR3 DNA: TGTGCCAGCAGCTCCCAAGCAGTACAGGGGTTTCAAGAGACCCAGTACTTC.

V is TRBV7-9 and J is TRBJ1-4; 9 bases are shared with TRBD1. This CDR3 is 15 amino acids long. Germline V gene sequence: CDR1 SEHNR, CDR2 FQNEAQ (reference sequence). With V trimmed by 5 bases and J by 8 bases, 9 bases remained unmatched. CDR3 protein: CASSPSGTGIEKLFF. CDR3 sequence (DNA): TGTGCCAGCAGCCCATCCGGGACAGGGATCGAAAAACTGTTTTTT.

The rearrangement uses TRBV5-1 and TRBJ1-6; a possible D gene is TRBD1 (6 bases). This CDR3 contains 16 residues. The germline gives CDR1 SGHRS, CDR2 YFSETQ. Trimming pared 0 bases from V and 9 bases from J, leaving 16 bases between. The CDR3 DNA sequence: TGCGCCAGCAGCTTGGCCTTGGGGGCTCAGGGTTCACCCCTCCACTTT. This codes for CASSLALGAQGSPLHF.

The chain couples TRBV19 to TRBJ2-1; 7 positions match TRBD1. Germline V lookup: CDR1 LNHDA, CDR2 SQIVND (reference sequence). The CDR3 loop spans 15 amino acids. Trimming took 3 bases from V and 9 from J; bases not matched to a gene: 11. CDR3 DNA sequence: TGTGCCAGTAGTATCGCCGGGACAGTAGTACGTGAGCAGTTCTTC. This sequence encodes CASSIAGTVVREQFF.

This rearrangement joins TRBV7-8 to TRBJ2-7; D unclear. This CDR3 spans 13 amino acids. The germline V and J ends were trimmed by 0 bases and 3 bases, with 6 bases remaining between them. From germline, CDR1 is SGHVS and CDR2 FQNEAQ. CDR3 in DNA: TGTGCCAGCAGCTTAGCTCCAGACTACGAGCAGTACTTC. It yields the protein CASSLAPDYEQYF.

The chain combines TRBV5-4 with TRBJ1-1, with 9 nucleotides matching TRBD1. With V trimmed by 1 base and J by 2 bases, 6 bases remained unmatched. Germline V gives CDR1 SGHNT, CDR2 YYREEE (reference sequence). This CDR3 region has 16 residues. As DNA, the CDR3 is TGTGCCAGCAGCTTGCCGGGACAGGGCAGAAACACTGAAGCTTTCTTT. Protein product: CASSLPGQGRNTEAFF.

The gene calls are TRBV10-3 and TRBJ1-2; 10 bases fit TRBD1. Germline CDR1 reads ENHRY; CDR2 reads SYGVKD. V lost 0 bases and J lost 2; bases outside the gene matches: 6. CDR3 length: 17 residues. DNA for the CDR3: TGTGCCATCAGTGAGTCTAAGCCGGGACAGGGGAACTATGGCTACACCTTC. It yields the protein CAISESKPGQGNYGYTF.

The chain is built from TRBV10-2 and TRBJ1-3; 9 positions agree with TRBD1. The CDR3 totals 17 residues. Germline CDR1 is WSHSY and CDR2 is SAAADI. Germline trimming cut 2 bases from V and 4 bases from J; bases unmatched to any gene: 9. The DNA for the CDR3 is TGCGCCAGCAGTGAGCCCCGGGACAGGGCTTCAGGAAACACCATATATTTT. Protein sequence: CASSEPRDRASGNTIYF.

The chain employs TRBV30 and TRBJ2-7, with D maybe TRBD2 (5 bases). With 3 bases removed from V and 4 bases from J, the gap between germline ends came to 13 bases. CDR1 GTSNPN and CDR2 SVGIG come from the germline V gene (reference sequence). The CDR3 covers 13 residues. CDR3 nucleotide sequence: TGTGCCTGGAGCGCTACTTCGGGATACGAGCAGTACTTC. Translation gives CAWSATSGYEQYF.

The V call is TRBV2, the J call TRBJ2-7; no firm D call. In germline, CDR1 is SNHLY, CDR2 FYNNEI. Trimming cost V 2 bases and J 2 bases, with 4 bases left between them. The CDR3 covers 12 residues. In DNA, the CDR3 is TGTGCCAGCAGTGAACTCCCCTACGAGCAGTACTTC. It specifies CASSELPYEQYF.

This clone was observed a handful of times. The chain uses TRBV7-9 and TRBJ2-1, with TRBD2 matching 8 bases. V shed 5 bases and J 6 bases; nucleotides not matched to a gene: 9. The germline V gene encodes CDR1 SEHNR and CDR2 FQNEAQ (reference sequence). This CDR3 is built from 15 residues. The CDR3 region has the DNA TGTGCCAGCAGCCAGAGGTCCAGCGGGGGCAATGAGCAGTTCTTC. Translating gives CASSQRSSGGNEQFF.

The V gene is TRBV5-1, the J gene TRBJ1-2, with 7 bases identical to TRBD1. CDR3 length: 15 residues. Germline-derived CDR1 and CDR2 are SGHRS and YFSETQ. J lost 2 bases, V lost 4 bases, and 8 bases had no gene match. CDR3 DNA sequence: TGCGCCAGCAGCCGCGGGGACAGATGGAACTATGGCTACACCTTC. Residues: CASSRGDRWNYGYTF.

DNA of the CDR3: TGTGCTACCTCTGGGGCGGGAACTCTTAATCAGCCCCAGCATTTT. Its translation is CATSGAGTLNQPQHF. This chain joins TRBV7-9 and TRBJ1-5, with D perhaps TRBD1 (5 bases). Germline V gives CDR1 SEHNR, CDR2 FQNEAQ (reference sequence). The CDR3 has 15 residues.

The CDR3 sequence is CASSSTGWGTGELFF. The CDR3 region has the DNA TGTGCCAGCAGTTCGACAGGGTGGGGGACCGGGGAGCTGTTTTTT. The chain recombines TRBV28 with TRBJ2-2; TRBD1 aligns across 7 bases. V gave up 4 bases and J gave up 5 bases; unmatched junction bases: 7. This CDR3 is 15 amino acids long. Germline assignment: CDR1 MDHEN and CDR2 SYDVKM.

This chain uses TRBV28 with TRBJ1-2; no clear D. The CDR3 extends over 13 amino acids. V lost 2 bases to trimming and J lost 8 bases, with 12 bases between them. Looked up from germline, CDR1 is MDHEN and CDR2 is SYDVKM. The chain's CDR3 is CASSLGFRLGYTF. CDR3 coding DNA: TGTGCCAGCAGTTTAGGATTCAGGTTAGGCTACACCTTC.